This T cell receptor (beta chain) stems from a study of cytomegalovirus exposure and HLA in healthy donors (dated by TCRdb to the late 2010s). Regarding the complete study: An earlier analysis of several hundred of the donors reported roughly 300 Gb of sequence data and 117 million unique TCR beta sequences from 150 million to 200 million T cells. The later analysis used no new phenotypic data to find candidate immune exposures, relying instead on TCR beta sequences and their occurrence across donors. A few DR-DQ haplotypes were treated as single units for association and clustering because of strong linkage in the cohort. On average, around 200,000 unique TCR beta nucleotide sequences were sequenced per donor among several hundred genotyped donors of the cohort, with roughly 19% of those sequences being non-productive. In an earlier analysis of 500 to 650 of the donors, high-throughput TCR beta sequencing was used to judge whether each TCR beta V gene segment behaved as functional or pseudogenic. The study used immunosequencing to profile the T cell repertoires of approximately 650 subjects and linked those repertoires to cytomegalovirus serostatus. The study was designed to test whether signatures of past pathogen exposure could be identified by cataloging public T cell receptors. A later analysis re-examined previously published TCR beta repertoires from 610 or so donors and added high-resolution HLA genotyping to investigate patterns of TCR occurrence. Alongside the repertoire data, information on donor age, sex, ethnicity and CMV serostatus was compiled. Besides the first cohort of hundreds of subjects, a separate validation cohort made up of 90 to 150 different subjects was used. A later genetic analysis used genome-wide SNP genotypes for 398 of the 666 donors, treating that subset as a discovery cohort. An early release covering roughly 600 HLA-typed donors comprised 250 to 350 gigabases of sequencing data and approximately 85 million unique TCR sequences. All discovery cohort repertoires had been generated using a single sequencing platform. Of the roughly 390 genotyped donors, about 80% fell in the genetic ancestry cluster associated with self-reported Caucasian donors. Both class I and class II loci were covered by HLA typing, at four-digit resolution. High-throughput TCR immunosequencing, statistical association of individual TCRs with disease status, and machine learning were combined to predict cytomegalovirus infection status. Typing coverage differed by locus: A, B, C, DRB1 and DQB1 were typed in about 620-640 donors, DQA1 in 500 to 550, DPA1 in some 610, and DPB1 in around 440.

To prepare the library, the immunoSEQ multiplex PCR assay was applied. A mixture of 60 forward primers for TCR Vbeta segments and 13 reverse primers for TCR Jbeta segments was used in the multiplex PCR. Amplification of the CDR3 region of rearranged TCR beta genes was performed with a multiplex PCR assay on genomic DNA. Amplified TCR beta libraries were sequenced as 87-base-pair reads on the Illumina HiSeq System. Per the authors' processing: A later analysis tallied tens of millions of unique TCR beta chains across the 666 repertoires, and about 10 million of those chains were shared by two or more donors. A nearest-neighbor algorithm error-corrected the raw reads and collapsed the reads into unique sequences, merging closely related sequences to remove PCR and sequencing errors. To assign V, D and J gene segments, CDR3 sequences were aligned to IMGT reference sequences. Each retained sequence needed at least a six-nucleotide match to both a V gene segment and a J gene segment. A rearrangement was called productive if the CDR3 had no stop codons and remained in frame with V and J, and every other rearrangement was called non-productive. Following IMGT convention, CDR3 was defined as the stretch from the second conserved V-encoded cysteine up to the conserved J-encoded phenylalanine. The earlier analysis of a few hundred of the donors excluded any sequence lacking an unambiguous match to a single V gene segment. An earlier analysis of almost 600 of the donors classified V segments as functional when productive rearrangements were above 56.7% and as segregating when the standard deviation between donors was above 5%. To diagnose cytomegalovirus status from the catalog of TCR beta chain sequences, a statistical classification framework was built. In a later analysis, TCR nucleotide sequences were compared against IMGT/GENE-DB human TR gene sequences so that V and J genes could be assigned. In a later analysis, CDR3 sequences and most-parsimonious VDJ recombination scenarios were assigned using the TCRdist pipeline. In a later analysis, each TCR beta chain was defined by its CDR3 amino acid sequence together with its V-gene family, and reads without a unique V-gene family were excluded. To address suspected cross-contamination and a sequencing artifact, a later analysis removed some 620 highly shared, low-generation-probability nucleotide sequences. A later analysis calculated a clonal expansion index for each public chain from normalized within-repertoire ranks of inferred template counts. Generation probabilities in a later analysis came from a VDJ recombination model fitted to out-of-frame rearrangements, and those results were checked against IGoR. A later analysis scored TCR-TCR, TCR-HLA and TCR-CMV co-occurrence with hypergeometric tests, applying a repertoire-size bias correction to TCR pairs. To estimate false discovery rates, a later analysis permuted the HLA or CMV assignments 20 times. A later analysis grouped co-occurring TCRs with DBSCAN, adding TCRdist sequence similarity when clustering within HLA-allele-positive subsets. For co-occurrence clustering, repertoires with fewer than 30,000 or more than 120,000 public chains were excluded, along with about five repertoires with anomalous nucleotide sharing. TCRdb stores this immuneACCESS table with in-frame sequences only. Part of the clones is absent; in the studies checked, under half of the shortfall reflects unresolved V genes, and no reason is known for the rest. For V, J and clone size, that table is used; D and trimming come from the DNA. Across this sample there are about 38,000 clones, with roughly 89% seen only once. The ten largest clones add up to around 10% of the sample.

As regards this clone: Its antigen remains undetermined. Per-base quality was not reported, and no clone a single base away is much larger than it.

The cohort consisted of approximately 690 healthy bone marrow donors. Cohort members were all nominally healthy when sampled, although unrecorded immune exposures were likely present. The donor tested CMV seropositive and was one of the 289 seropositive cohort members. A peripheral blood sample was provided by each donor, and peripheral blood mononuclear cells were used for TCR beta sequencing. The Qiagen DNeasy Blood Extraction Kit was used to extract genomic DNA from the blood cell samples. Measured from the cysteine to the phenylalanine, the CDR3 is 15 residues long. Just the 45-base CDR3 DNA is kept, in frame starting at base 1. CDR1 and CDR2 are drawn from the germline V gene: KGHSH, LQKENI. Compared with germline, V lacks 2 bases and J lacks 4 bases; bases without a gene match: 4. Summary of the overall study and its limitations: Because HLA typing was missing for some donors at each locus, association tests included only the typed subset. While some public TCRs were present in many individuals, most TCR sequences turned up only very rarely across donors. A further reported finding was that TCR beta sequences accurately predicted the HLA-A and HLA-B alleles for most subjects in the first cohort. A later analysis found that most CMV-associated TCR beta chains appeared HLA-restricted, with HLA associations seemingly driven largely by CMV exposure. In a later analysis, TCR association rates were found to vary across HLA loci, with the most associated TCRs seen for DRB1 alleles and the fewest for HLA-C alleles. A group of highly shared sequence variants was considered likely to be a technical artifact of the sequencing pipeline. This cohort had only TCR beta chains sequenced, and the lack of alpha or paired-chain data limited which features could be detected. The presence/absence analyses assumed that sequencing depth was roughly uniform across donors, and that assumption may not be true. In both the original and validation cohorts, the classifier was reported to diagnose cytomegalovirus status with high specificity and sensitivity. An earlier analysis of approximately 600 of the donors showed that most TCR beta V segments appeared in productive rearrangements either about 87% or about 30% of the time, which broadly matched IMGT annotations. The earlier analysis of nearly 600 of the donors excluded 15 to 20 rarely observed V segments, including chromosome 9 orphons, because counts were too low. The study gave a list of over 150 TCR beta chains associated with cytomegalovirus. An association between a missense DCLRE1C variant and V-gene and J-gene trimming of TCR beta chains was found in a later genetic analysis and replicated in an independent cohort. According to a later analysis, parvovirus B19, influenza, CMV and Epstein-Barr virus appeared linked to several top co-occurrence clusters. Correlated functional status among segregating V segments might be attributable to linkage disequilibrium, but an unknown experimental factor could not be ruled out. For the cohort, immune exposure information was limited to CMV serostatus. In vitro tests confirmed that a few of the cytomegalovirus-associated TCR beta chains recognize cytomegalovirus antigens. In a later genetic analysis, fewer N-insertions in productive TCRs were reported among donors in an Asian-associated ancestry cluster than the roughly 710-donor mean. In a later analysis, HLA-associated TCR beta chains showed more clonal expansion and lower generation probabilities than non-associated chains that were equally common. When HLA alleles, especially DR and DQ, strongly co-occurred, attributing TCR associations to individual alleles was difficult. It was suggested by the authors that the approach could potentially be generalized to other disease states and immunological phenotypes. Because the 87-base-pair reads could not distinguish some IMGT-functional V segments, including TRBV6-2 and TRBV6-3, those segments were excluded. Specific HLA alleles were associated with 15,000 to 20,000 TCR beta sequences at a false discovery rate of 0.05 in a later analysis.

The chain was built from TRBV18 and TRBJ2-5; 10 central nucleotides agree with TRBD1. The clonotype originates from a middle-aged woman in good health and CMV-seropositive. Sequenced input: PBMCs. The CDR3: CASSPNRDRGETQYF. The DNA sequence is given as TGTGCCAGCTCACCAAACCGGGACAGGGGAGAGACCCAGTACTTC. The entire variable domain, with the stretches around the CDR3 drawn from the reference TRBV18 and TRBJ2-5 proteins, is NAGVMQNPRHLVRRRGQEARLRCSPMKGHSHVYWYRQLPEEGLKFMVYLQKENIIDESGMPKERFSAEFPKEGPSILRIQQVVRGDSAAYFCASSPNRDRGETQYFGPGTRLLVL.